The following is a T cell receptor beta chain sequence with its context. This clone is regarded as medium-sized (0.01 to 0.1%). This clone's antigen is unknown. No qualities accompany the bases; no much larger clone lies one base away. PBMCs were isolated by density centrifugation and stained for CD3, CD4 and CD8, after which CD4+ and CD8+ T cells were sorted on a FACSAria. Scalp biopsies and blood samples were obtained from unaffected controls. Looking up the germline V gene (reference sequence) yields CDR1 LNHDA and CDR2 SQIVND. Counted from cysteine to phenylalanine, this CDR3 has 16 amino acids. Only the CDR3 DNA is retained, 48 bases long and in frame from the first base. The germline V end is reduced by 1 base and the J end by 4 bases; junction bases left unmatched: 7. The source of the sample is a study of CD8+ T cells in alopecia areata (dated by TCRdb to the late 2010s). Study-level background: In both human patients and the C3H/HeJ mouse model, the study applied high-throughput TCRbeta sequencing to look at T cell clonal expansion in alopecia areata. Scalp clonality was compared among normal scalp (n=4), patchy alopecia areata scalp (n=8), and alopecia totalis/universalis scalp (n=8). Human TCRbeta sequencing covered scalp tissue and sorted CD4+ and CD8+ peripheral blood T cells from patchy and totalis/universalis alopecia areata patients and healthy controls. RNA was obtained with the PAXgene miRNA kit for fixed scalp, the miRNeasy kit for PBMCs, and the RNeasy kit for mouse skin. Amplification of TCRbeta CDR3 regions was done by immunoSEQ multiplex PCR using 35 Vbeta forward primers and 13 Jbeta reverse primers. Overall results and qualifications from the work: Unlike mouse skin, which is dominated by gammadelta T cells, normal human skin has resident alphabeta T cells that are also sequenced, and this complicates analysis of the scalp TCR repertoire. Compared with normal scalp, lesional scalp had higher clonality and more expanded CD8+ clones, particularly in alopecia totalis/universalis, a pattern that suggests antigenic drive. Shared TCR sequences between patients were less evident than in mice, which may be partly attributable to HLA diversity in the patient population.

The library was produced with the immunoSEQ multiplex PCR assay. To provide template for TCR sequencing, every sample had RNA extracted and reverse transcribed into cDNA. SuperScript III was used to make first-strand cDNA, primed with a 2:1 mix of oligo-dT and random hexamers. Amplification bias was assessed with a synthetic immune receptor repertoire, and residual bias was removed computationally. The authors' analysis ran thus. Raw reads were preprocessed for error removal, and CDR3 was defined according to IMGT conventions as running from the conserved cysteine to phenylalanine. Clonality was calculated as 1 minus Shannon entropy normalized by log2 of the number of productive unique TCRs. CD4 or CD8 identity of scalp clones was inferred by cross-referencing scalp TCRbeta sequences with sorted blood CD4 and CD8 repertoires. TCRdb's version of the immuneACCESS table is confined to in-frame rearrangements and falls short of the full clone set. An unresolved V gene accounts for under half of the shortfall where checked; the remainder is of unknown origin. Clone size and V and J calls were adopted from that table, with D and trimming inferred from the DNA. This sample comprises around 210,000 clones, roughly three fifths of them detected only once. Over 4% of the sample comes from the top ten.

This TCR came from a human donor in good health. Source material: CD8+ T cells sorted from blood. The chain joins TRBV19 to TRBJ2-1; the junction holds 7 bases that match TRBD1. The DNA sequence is TGTGCCAGTAGTATAGGAGGGGGCGGTAGTTACAATGAGCAGTTCTTC. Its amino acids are CASSIGGGGSYNEQFF.